The clone carrying this T cell receptor (beta chain) was counted once. The sample comes from a study of T cell changes during pregnancy in multiple sclerosis. TCRdb keeps only in-frame clones here, not all; method: immunoSEQ multiplex PCR. This table has around 96,000 clones, 85% to 95% appearing once. The TCR was taken from a female donor with multiple sclerosis, enrolled in a pregnancy study. The source was peripheral blood, collected in the third trimester of pregnancy.

The CDR3 sequence: CASSGTSGRTNTGELFF. As DNA, the CDR3 is TGTGCCAGCAGCGGGACTAGCGGGAGGACCAACACCGGGGAGCTGTTTTTT. The chain has TRBV7-9 and TRBJ2-2, with 15 nucleotides matching TRBD2. Unmatched junction bases numbered 3, after V lost 5 bases and J lost 2 bases. CDR3 length: 17 residues. CDR1 and CDR2 (germline): SEHNR, FQNEAQ (reference sequence).